This is a list of T cell receptor beta chains from one sample in a study of post-analysis software for immune sequencing data. TCRdb called the PCR reads again in MiXCR, with one record for every CDR3 protein. The profile shows hundreds of thousands of distinct CDR3 sequences, roughly half of them singletons. Input material: blood. These receptor sequences come from a girl aged 5-17 years with multiple sclerosis. Each CDR3 is given with its conserved first and last residue. The D gene is left open where the match is weak. Some rows mark clone size as missing; the rest say once, few, many or name a class of expanded clone.

j_gene: TRBJ2-2
len: 13
d_gene: NA
abundance: NA
v_gene: TRBV29-1
CDR3nt: TGCAGCGTTGCCAGGGAAAACACCGGGGAGCTGTTTTTT
CDR3aa: CSVARENTGELFF

j_gene: TRBJ1-1
len: 12
d_gene: NA
abundance: NA
v_gene: TRBV5-5
CDR3nt: TGTGCCAGCAGCTTGTACGGGACTGAAGCTTTCTTT
CDR3aa: CASSLYGTEAFF

j_gene: TRBJ2-3
len: 12
d_gene: NA
abundance: NA
v_gene: TRBV20-1
CDR3nt: TGCAGTGCTAGAGCATCTAGCGATACGCAGTATTTT
CDR3aa: CSARASSDTQYF

j_gene: TRBJ2-1
len: 16
d_gene: TRBD2
abundance: few
v_gene: TRBV20-1
CDR3nt: TGCAGTGCTAGTTTTAGCGGGAGAGGGGCCTACAATGAGCAGTTCTTC
CDR3aa: CSASFSGRGAYNEQFF

j_gene: TRBJ2-5
len: 17
d_gene: NA
abundance: NA
v_gene: TRBV23-1
CDR3nt: TGCGCCAGCAGTCAAACGAGACCTAAGGGGGACCAAGAGACCCAGTACTTC
CDR3aa: CASSQTRPKGDQETQYF

j_gene: TRBJ2-7
len: 14
d_gene: TRBD2
abundance: NA
v_gene: TRBV14
CDR3nt: TGTGCCAGCAGCCCTAGCGGGACCTCCGGCGAGCAGTACTTC
CDR3aa: CASSPSGTSGEQYF

j_gene: TRBJ2-7
len: 15
d_gene: NA
abundance: few
v_gene: TRBV7-3
CDR3nt: TGTGCCAGCAGCTTAACTCTGGCAGGGGACTACGAGCAGTACTTC
CDR3aa: CASSLTLAGDYEQYF

j_gene: TRBJ2-1
len: 20
d_gene: NA
abundance: NA
v_gene: TRBV5-1
CDR3nt: TGCGCCAGCAGCTCTCACCTCCGGGACAAACCCTGGGGCTCCTACAACGAGCAGTTCTTC
CDR3aa: CASSSHLRDKPWGSYNEQFF

j_gene: TRBJ2-2
len: 15
d_gene: TRBD1
abundance: NA
v_gene: TRBV12-3/TRBV12-4
CDR3nt: TGTGCCAGCACCCCGGGACAGGGGGAAAGCGGGGAGCTGTTTTTT
CDR3aa: CASTPGQGESGELFF

j_gene: TRBJ2-7
len: 13
d_gene: NA
abundance: few
v_gene: TRBV25-1
CDR3nt: TGTGCCAGCAGTGAATTGGGGTTCTACGAGCAGTACTTC
CDR3aa: CASSELGFYEQYF

j_gene: TRBJ2-7
len: 14
d_gene: NA
abundance: few
v_gene: TRBV29-1
CDR3nt: TGCAGCGTGACCCGTACGTCCTCTATCTACGAGCAGTACTTC
CDR3aa: CSVTRTSSIYEQYF

j_gene: TRBJ1-6
len: 14
d_gene: TRBD1
abundance: NA
v_gene: TRBV11-2
CDR3nt: TGTGCCAGCAGCCCGGACAGGGGCAGTTCACCCCTCCACTTT
CDR3aa: CASSPDRGSSPLHF

j_gene: TRBJ2-7
len: 14
d_gene: NA
abundance: NA
v_gene: TRBV13
CDR3nt: TGTGCCAGCAGCTGGACAGACAGCTCCTACAAGCAGTACTTC
CDR3aa: CASSWTDSSYKQYF

j_gene: TRBJ2-3
len: 14
d_gene: NA
abundance: NA
v_gene: TRBV12-3/TRBV12-4
CDR3nt: TGTGCCAGCAGTTTTGGGGGTAGCACAGATGCGCAGTATTTT
CDR3aa: CASSFGGSTDAQYF

j_gene: TRBJ2-3
len: 16
d_gene: NA
abundance: NA
v_gene: TRBV20-1
CDR3nt: TGCAGTGTTGGGGATAGCGGACCTCCGAGCACAGATACGCAGTATTTT
CDR3aa: CSVGDSGPPSTDTQYF

j_gene: TRBJ2-1
len: 15
d_gene: NA
abundance: NA
v_gene: TRBV4-1
CDR3nt: TGCGCCAGCAGCCCCCACCGGACATTCGCGGATGAGCAGTTCTTC
CDR3aa: CASSPHRTFADEQFF

j_gene: TRBJ1-4
len: 12
d_gene: NA
abundance: NA
v_gene: TRBV12-3/TRBV12-4
CDR3nt: TGTGCCAGCAGTTTCACTAATGAAAAACTGTTTTTT
CDR3aa: CASSFTNEKLFF

j_gene: TRBJ2-7
len: 15
d_gene: TRBD2
abundance: few
v_gene: TRBV28
CDR3nt: TGTGCCAGCAGGCTACTAGCGGGTCCTACCTACGAGCAGTACTTC
CDR3aa: CASRLLAGPTYEQYF

j_gene: TRBJ2-7
len: 14
d_gene: TRBD2
abundance: NA
v_gene: TRBV7-2
CDR3nt: TGTGCCAGCAGCTTATCGGCGGGAGGGCGCGAGCAGTACTTC
CDR3aa: CASSLSAGGREQYF

j_gene: TRBJ2-1
len: 16
d_gene: NA
abundance: NA
v_gene: TRBV5-1
CDR3nt: TGCGCCAGCAGCCCTTCTATTTCTTCGGGGGCAGGAGAGCAGTTCTTC
CDR3aa: CASSPSISSGAGEQFF

j_gene: TRBJ2-7
len: 19
d_gene: TRBD1
abundance: NA
v_gene: TRBV5-1
CDR3nt: TGCGCCAGCAGCTTGATCTCTCGGATCGGGACAGCCAACTCCTACGAGCAGTACTTC
CDR3aa: CASSLISRIGTANSYEQYF

j_gene: TRBJ2-5
len: 16
d_gene: NA
abundance: NA
v_gene: TRBV6-1
CDR3nt: TGTGCCAGCAGAGCCGGCGGGGGCGCCCTCCAAGAGACCCAGTACTTC
CDR3aa: CASRAGGGALQETQYF

j_gene: TRBJ2-7
len: 13
d_gene: TRBD2
abundance: NA
v_gene: TRBV9
CDR3nt: TGTGCCAGCCGAGCGGGGAGAGCCTACGAGCAGTACTTC
CDR3aa: CASRAGRAYEQYF

j_gene: TRBJ2-4
len: 17
d_gene: NA
abundance: NA
v_gene: TRBV12-5
CDR3nt: TGTGCTAGTGGCAAGGGGACTTTAAGTCTAGCCAAAAACATTCAGTACTTC
CDR3aa: CASGKGTLSLAKNIQYF

j_gene: TRBJ2-7
len: 14
d_gene: TRBD1
abundance: few
v_gene: TRBV6-5
CDR3nt: TGTGCCAGCAGGACAGGGGGGGCACACTACGAGCAGTACTTC
CDR3aa: CASRTGGAHYEQYF

j_gene: TRBJ2-6
len: 19
d_gene: TRBD1
abundance: once
v_gene: TRBV5-1
CDR3nt: TGCGCCAGCAGCTTTCCGACAGGGGCCAAATCCTCTGGGGCCAACGTCCTGACTTTC
CDR3aa: CASSFPTGAKSSGANVLTF

j_gene: TRBJ2-7
len: 12
d_gene: NA
abundance: NA
v_gene: TRBV12-3/TRBV12-4
CDR3nt: TGTGCCAGCAGTTTCAGGGAAGCCGAGCAGTACTTC
CDR3aa: CASSFREAEQYF

j_gene: TRBJ2-7
len: 14
d_gene: NA
abundance: NA
v_gene: TRBV9
CDR3nt: TGTGCCAGCGGCGTAGGGCGGCAAACCTACGAGCAGTACTTC
CDR3aa: CASGVGRQTYEQYF

j_gene: TRBJ2-3
len: 12
d_gene: NA
abundance: NA
v_gene: TRBV20-1
CDR3nt: TGCAGTGCTAGATTGGGAATGGATACGCAGTATTTT
CDR3aa: CSARLGMDTQYF

j_gene: TRBJ2-1
len: 16
d_gene: NA
abundance: few
v_gene: TRBV10-3
CDR3nt: TGTGCCATCAGTGAGTCGCCTAGTTTAGGGCACAATGAGCAGTTCTTC
CDR3aa: CAISESPSLGHNEQFF

j_gene: TRBJ2-7
len: 12
d_gene: NA
abundance: NA
v_gene: TRBV10-3
CDR3nt: TGTGCCACTCAACAGGGATCCTACGAGCAGTACTTC
CDR3aa: CATQQGSYEQYF

j_gene: TRBJ1-4
len: 13
d_gene: NA
abundance: once
v_gene: TRBV27
CDR3nt: TGTGCCAGCCGTCCCCAGGGTTATGAAAAACTGTTTTTT
CDR3aa: CASRPQGYEKLFF

j_gene: TRBJ2-1
len: 16
d_gene: TRBD2
abundance: NA
v_gene: TRBV6-1
CDR3nt: TGTGCCAGCAGGCTCCCCGGGACTAGCTTCGGCAATGAGCAGTTCTTC
CDR3aa: CASRLPGTSFGNEQFF

j_gene: TRBJ1-2
len: 14
d_gene: NA
abundance: few
v_gene: TRBV29-1
CDR3nt: TGCAGCGTTGAAGGAGCGGGGATGGGCTATGGCTACACCTTC
CDR3aa: CSVEGAGMGYGYTF

j_gene: TRBJ1-5
len: 17
d_gene: NA
abundance: NA
v_gene: TRBV21-1
CDR3nt: NA
CDR3aa: CASSRLVGTGSNQPQHF

j_gene: TRBJ1-1
len: 13
d_gene: NA
abundance: few
v_gene: TRBV20-1
CDR3nt: TGCAGTGCTAGAGAGGACGTTCCCACTGAAGCTTTCTTT
CDR3aa: CSAREDVPTEAFF

j_gene: TRBJ2-7
len: 14
d_gene: TRBD1
abundance: once
v_gene: TRBV5-1
CDR3nt: TGCGCCAGCAGCTCGGGACAGAATACCTACGAGCAGTACTTC
CDR3aa: CASSSGQNTYEQYF